Listed below are T cell receptor beta chains from one sample, sequenced in a study of blood T cells in healthy people across ages. TCRdb recomputed calls from the 5' RACE reads with MiXCR, one row per CDR3 protein. The repertoire holds about 800,000 distinct CDR3 sequences, with roughly 50% as singletons. Material: blood. Source of these receptors: a man younger than 40 in good health. CDR3s include the opening cysteine and the closing phenylalanine or tryptophan. A D gene is named only where the DNA matches it firmly. A clone size is listed for some rows: how often the clone was seen (once, few, many), or a class if it is expanded.

len: 12
abundance: NA
d_gene: NA
j_gene: TRBJ2-2
v_gene: TRBV29-1
CDR3nt: TGCAGCGTTGAAGGGATGGCCGGGGAGCTGTTTTTT
CDR3aa: CSVEGMAGELFF

len: 14
abundance: NA
d_gene: NA
j_gene: TRBJ2-1
v_gene: TRBV20-1
CDR3nt: TGCAGTGCTAGCGGGCGGATTTCATCCAATGAGCAGTTCTTC
CDR3aa: CSASGRISSNEQFF

len: 11
abundance: few
d_gene: NA
j_gene: TRBJ1-2
v_gene: TRBV29-1
CDR3nt: TGCAGCACCTGGGGGGGTGATGGCTACACCTTC
CDR3aa: CSTWGGDGYTF

len: 15
abundance: NA
d_gene: TRBD1
j_gene: TRBJ1-1
v_gene: TRBV11-2
CDR3nt: TGTGCCAGCAGCGCAGACAGGGGGATAAACACTGAAGCTTTCTTT
CDR3aa: CASSADRGINTEAFF

len: 13
abundance: NA
d_gene: NA
j_gene: TRBJ1-2
v_gene: TRBV2
CDR3nt: TGTGCCAGCAGTGGACAGGATGTCTATGGCTACACCTTC
CDR3aa: CASSGQDVYGYTF

len: 15
abundance: NA
d_gene: TRBD2
j_gene: TRBJ2-5
v_gene: TRBV5-1
CDR3nt: TGCGCCAGCAGCTTGATCGGACTAGCCCCGGAGACCCAGTACTTC
CDR3aa: CASSLIGLAPETQYF

len: 17
abundance: few
d_gene: NA
j_gene: TRBJ2-2
v_gene: TRBV11-3
CDR3nt: TGTGCCAGCAGCTTAGGAACCCAGTCCTCGGGCACCGGGGAGCTGTTTTTT
CDR3aa: CASSLGTQSSGTGELFF

len: 13
abundance: NA
d_gene: NA
j_gene: TRBJ2-1
v_gene: TRBV2
CDR3nt: TGTGCCGGCAGCGTGGACTTAATCCGGGAGCAGTTCTTC
CDR3aa: CAGSVDLIREQFF

len: 16
abundance: few
d_gene: TRBD2
j_gene: TRBJ2-7
v_gene: TRBV20-1
CDR3nt: TGCAGTGCTAGAGATGCGAAGGCGGGAGTGGGCTACGAGCAGTACTTC
CDR3aa: CSARDAKAGVGYEQYF

len: 13
abundance: NA
d_gene: NA
j_gene: TRBJ1-1
v_gene: TRBV7-9
CDR3nt: TGTGCCAGCAGTCAAATCGGGGACACTGAAGCTTTCTTT
CDR3aa: CASSQIGDTEAFF

len: 12
abundance: NA
d_gene: NA
j_gene: TRBJ1-2
v_gene: TRBV20-1
CDR3nt: TGCAGTGCTAGAAAGGAGATCTATGGCTACACCTTC
CDR3aa: CSARKEIYGYTF

len: 12
abundance: once
d_gene: TRBD1
j_gene: TRBJ2-7
v_gene: TRBV29-1
CDR3nt: TGCAGCGTTAGAGGGACAGGGGAGGCCCAGTACTTC
CDR3aa: CSVRGTGEAQYF

len: 12
abundance: few
d_gene: NA
j_gene: TRBJ2-5
v_gene: TRBV3-1
CDR3nt: TGTGCCAGCAGCCAACCCGGGACATCCCAGTACTTC
CDR3aa: CASSQPGTSQYF

len: 14
abundance: NA
d_gene: TRBD1
j_gene: TRBJ1-2
v_gene: TRBV10-3
CDR3nt: TGTGCCATCAGGGGAGGACAGGAGCTCTATGGCTACACCTTC
CDR3aa: CAIRGGQELYGYTF

len: 12
abundance: NA
d_gene: NA
j_gene: TRBJ2-2
v_gene: TRBV12-3/TRBV12-4
CDR3nt: TGTGCCAGCAGTTTATGGCCCGGGGAGCTGTTTTTT
CDR3aa: CASSLWPGELFF

len: 16
abundance: NA
d_gene: TRBD2
j_gene: TRBJ2-1
v_gene: TRBV4-1
CDR3nt: TGCGCCAGCAGCCAAGAATTTCCGGGACTAGCCCATGAGCAGTTCTTC
CDR3aa: CASSQEFPGLAHEQFF

len: 13
abundance: few
d_gene: TRBD2
j_gene: TRBJ2-7
v_gene: TRBV29-1
CDR3nt: TGCAGCGCTACTAGCGCCCTCTCCTACGAGCAGTACTTC
CDR3aa: CSATSALSYEQYF

len: 16
abundance: NA
d_gene: TRBD2
j_gene: TRBJ2-1
v_gene: TRBV6-2/TRBV6-3
CDR3nt: TGTGCCAGCAGTTACCTAGCGGAGAGCTCCTACAATGAGCAGTTCTTC
CDR3aa: CASSYLAESSYNEQFF

len: 12
abundance: NA
d_gene: TRBD2
j_gene: TRBJ2-1
v_gene: TRBV20-1
CDR3nt: TGCAGTTGGGGGGGCTCCTACAATGAGCAGTTCTTC
CDR3aa: CSWGGSYNEQFF

len: 16
abundance: once
d_gene: NA
j_gene: TRBJ2-3
v_gene: TRBV2
CDR3nt: TGTGCCAGCAGTGCCGGGGTAATTTTGGTAGAAGATACGCAGTATTTT
CDR3aa: CASSAGVILVEDTQYF

len: 13
abundance: few
d_gene: TRBD1
j_gene: TRBJ1-2
v_gene: TRBV5-1
CDR3nt: TGTGCCAGCAGCTTAGGACAGGGGAATGGCTACACCTTC
CDR3aa: CASSLGQGNGYTF

len: 14
abundance: few
d_gene: NA
j_gene: TRBJ1-2
v_gene: TRBV11-2
CDR3nt: TGTGCCAGCAGCTTTTCCGGGGGGGACTATGGCTACACCTTC
CDR3aa: CASSFSGGDYGYTF

len: 14
abundance: NA
d_gene: NA
j_gene: TRBJ2-1
v_gene: TRBV29-1
CDR3nt: TGCAGCGTTGACGCCGGGAACTCCTACAATGAGCAGTTCTTC
CDR3aa: CSVDAGNSYNEQFF

len: 13
abundance: NA
d_gene: NA
j_gene: TRBJ2-1
v_gene: TRBV4-1
CDR3nt: TGCGCCAGCAGCCAAGATCCCATGAGGGTGCAGTTCTTC
CDR3aa: CASSQDPMRVQFF

len: 15
abundance: NA
d_gene: TRBD2
j_gene: TRBJ2-3
v_gene: TRBV7-2
CDR3nt: TGTGCCAGCAGCCTCCGACTAGCGGGAGGCAGGACGCAGTATTTT
CDR3aa: CASSLRLAGGRTQYF

len: 14
abundance: NA
d_gene: NA
j_gene: TRBJ1-2
v_gene: TRBV20-1
CDR3nt: TGCAGTGCTAGAGCGTGGCGGCTTCACTATGGCTACACCTTC
CDR3aa: CSARAWRLHYGYTF

len: 14
abundance: NA
d_gene: NA
j_gene: TRBJ2-4
v_gene: TRBV5-1
CDR3nt: TGCGCCAGCAGCTTGGCCGACAGCCTAAACATTCAGTACTTC
CDR3aa: CASSLADSLNIQYF

len: 15
abundance: few
d_gene: NA
j_gene: TRBJ1-2
v_gene: TRBV9
CDR3nt: TGTGCCAGCAGCGTGGGAATGGGACCGCTTTATGGCTACACCTTC
CDR3aa: CASSVGMGPLYGYTF

len: 12
abundance: NA
d_gene: NA
j_gene: TRBJ2-1
v_gene: TRBV10-2
CDR3nt: TGCGCCAGCAGACTAGTCGGCAATGAGCAGTTCTTC
CDR3aa: CASRLVGNEQFF

len: 15
abundance: NA
d_gene: TRBD1
j_gene: TRBJ2-2
v_gene: TRBV7-6
CDR3nt: TGTGCCAGCAGCTCGGGACAGGGAGACACCGGGGAGCTGTTTTTT
CDR3aa: CASSSGQGDTGELFF

len: 17
abundance: few
d_gene: TRBD1
j_gene: TRBJ2-5
v_gene: TRBV20-1
CDR3nt: TGCAGTGCTGGGGACAGAGACCTGACCTCCGTCGGAGAGACCCAGTACTTC
CDR3aa: CSAGDRDLTSVGETQYF

len: 14
abundance: NA
d_gene: NA
j_gene: TRBJ2-7
v_gene: TRBV11-1
CDR3nt: TGTGCCAGCAGCCCCGGGACCTTGACCTACGAGCAGTACTTC
CDR3aa: CASSPGTLTYEQYF

len: 11
abundance: few
d_gene: NA
j_gene: TRBJ2-7
v_gene: TRBV28
CDR3nt: TGTGCCATCATGGGGCCCTACGAGCAGTACTTC
CDR3aa: CAIMGPYEQYF

len: 18
abundance: NA
d_gene: NA
j_gene: TRBJ2-6
v_gene: TRBV4-3
CDR3nt: TGCGCCAGCAGCCAGGAAACGGCTCTACGATCTGGGGCCAACGTCCTGACTTTC
CDR3aa: CASSQETALRSGANVLTF

len: 13
abundance: once
d_gene: NA
j_gene: TRBJ2-7
v_gene: TRBV7-2
CDR3nt: TGTGCCAGTAAGGGGCCAGTTCGGGGCGAGCAGTACTTC
CDR3aa: CASKGPVRGEQYF

len: 15
abundance: NA
d_gene: NA
j_gene: TRBJ2-7
v_gene: TRBV5-1
CDR3nt: TGCGCCAGCAGCTTGGCCGTTGGGACTGGCTACGAGCAGTACTTC
CDR3aa: CASSLAVGTGYEQYF

len: 15
abundance: few
d_gene: TRBD2
j_gene: TRBJ2-7
v_gene: TRBV4-3
CDR3nt: TGCGCCAGCAGCCAAGTAGCGGGAGCCGCCTACGAGCAGTACTTC
CDR3aa: CASSQVAGAAYEQYF

len: 15
abundance: NA
d_gene: TRBD2
j_gene: TRBJ2-6
v_gene: TRBV7-3
CDR3nt: TGTGCCAGCAGCTTATCGGGGGGTGGGGCCAACGTCCTGACTTTC
CDR3aa: CASSLSGGGANVLTF

len: 17
abundance: many
d_gene: NA
j_gene: TRBJ2-1
v_gene: TRBV5-1
CDR3nt: TGCGCCAGCAGCTTGGCCAGGAGCACCGATTTTCACAATGAGCAGTTCTTC
CDR3aa: CASSLARSTDFHNEQFF

len: 14
abundance: few
d_gene: TRBD1
j_gene: TRBJ1-2
v_gene: TRBV7-2
CDR3nt: TGTGCCAGCAGCCCTCGACAGGGGGACTATGGCTACACCTTC
CDR3aa: CASSPRQGDYGYTF

len: 15
abundance: NA
d_gene: TRBD1
j_gene: TRBJ1-5
v_gene: TRBV11-1
CDR3nt: TGTGCCGGCAGTCCCGGGACAGGGAGCAATCAGCCCCAGCATTTT
CDR3aa: CAGSPGTGSNQPQHF

len: 14
abundance: NA
d_gene: NA
j_gene: TRBJ1-4
v_gene: TRBV16
CDR3nt: TGTGCCAGCAGCCAAGTATGGGGGAGTGAAAAACAGTTTTTT
CDR3aa: CASSQVWGSEKQFF

len: 13
abundance: NA
d_gene: TRBD2
j_gene: TRBJ2-1
v_gene: TRBV20-1
CDR3nt: TGCAGTGCTGGAAAGCGGGATTCTCACGAGCAGTTCTTC
CDR3aa: CSAGKRDSHEQFF

len: 16
abundance: NA
d_gene: TRBD2
j_gene: TRBJ2-1
v_gene: TRBV7-2
CDR3nt: TGTGCCAGCAGCTTAGCGTGGCGGGGGGGCCATAATGAGCAGTTCTTC
CDR3aa: CASSLAWRGGHNEQFF

len: 14
abundance: NA
d_gene: NA
j_gene: TRBJ1-1
v_gene: TRBV6-5
CDR3nt: TGTGCCAGCAGTTACTCGGTCCGGGGGACTGAAGCTTTCTTT
CDR3aa: CASSYSVRGTEAFF

len: 15
abundance: NA
d_gene: TRBD2
j_gene: TRBJ2-7
v_gene: TRBV6-1
CDR3nt: TGTGCCTCGGTCGTTGCTAGCGGGACCTCCTACGAGCAGTACTTC
CDR3aa: CASVVASGTSYEQYF

len: 15
abundance: NA
d_gene: TRBD1
j_gene: TRBJ2-7
v_gene: TRBV6-1
CDR3nt: TGTGCCAGCAGTGAAGTTAAAGGACAGGGATACGAGCAGTACTTC
CDR3aa: CASSEVKGQGYEQYF

len: 12
abundance: few
d_gene: NA
j_gene: TRBJ1-2
v_gene: TRBV20-1
CDR3nt: TGCAGGACCTACCACAGCCCCTATGGCTACACCTTC
CDR3aa: CRTYHSPYGYTF

len: 16
abundance: NA
d_gene: NA
j_gene: TRBJ2-7
v_gene: TRBV3-1
CDR3nt: TGTGCCAGCAGCCATGGAGGCGGCAGGGGAGGTTACGAGCAGTACTTC
CDR3aa: CASSHGGGRGGYEQYF

len: 15
abundance: NA
d_gene: TRBD2
j_gene: TRBJ2-5
v_gene: TRBV12-3/TRBV12-4
CDR3nt: TGTGCCAGCAGGACGACTAGCGGGGAGCAAGAGACCCAGTACTTC
CDR3aa: CASRTTSGEQETQYF

len: 14
abundance: NA
d_gene: NA
j_gene: TRBJ2-1
v_gene: TRBV7-2
CDR3nt: TGTGCCAGCAGACACGCGGGGAGGAACAATGAGCAGTTCTTC
CDR3aa: CASRHAGRNNEQFF

len: 14
abundance: NA
d_gene: NA
j_gene: TRBJ2-1
v_gene: TRBV24-1
CDR3nt: TGTGCCACCAGTGATTCCGGGACCTTCAGAGAGCAGTTCTTC
CDR3aa: CATSDSGTFREQFF

len: 16
abundance: NA
d_gene: NA
j_gene: TRBJ2-3
v_gene: TRBV3-1
CDR3nt: TGTGCCAGCAGCCCTCGTCCGGGTAGTTCCCCCGATACGCAGTATTTT
CDR3aa: CASSPRPGSSPDTQYF

len: 14
abundance: NA
d_gene: NA
j_gene: TRBJ1-5
v_gene: TRBV7-9
CDR3nt: TGTGCCAGCAGCTTCGGGACAAAGGATGCGCCCCAGCATTTT
CDR3aa: CASSFGTKDAPQHF

len: 15
abundance: NA
d_gene: NA
j_gene: TRBJ2-7
v_gene: TRBV29-1
CDR3nt: TGCAGCGTTGACACCGGAAAAGGGCCTACCGACGAGCAGTACTTC
CDR3aa: CSVDTGKGPTDEQYF

len: 16
abundance: NA
d_gene: NA
j_gene: TRBJ2-7
v_gene: TRBV7-3
CDR3nt: TGTGCCAGCAGATCCGCCGGGCTAGCGCGGTCCTACGAGCAGTACTTC
CDR3aa: CASRSAGLARSYEQYF

len: 12
abundance: NA
d_gene: NA
j_gene: TRBJ2-5
v_gene: TRBV5-1
CDR3nt: TGCGCCAGTCAAGACGTGCAAGAGACCCAGTACTTC
CDR3aa: CASQDVQETQYF

len: 17
abundance: few
d_gene: NA
j_gene: TRBJ2-5
v_gene: TRBV15
CDR3nt: TGTGCCACCAGCAGAGATCTTGTCATCCCAAGCGGAGAGACCCAGTACTTC
CDR3aa: CATSRDLVIPSGETQYF

len: 14
abundance: NA
d_gene: TRBD1
j_gene: TRBJ1-2
v_gene: TRBV9
CDR3nt: TGTGCCAGCAGCGTAGGGGACAGGGCGAATGGCTACACCTTC
CDR3aa: CASSVGDRANGYTF

len: 17
abundance: NA
d_gene: NA
j_gene: TRBJ2-6
v_gene: TRBV12-3/TRBV12-4
CDR3nt: TGTGCCAGCAGTTTAGGTGGTAGCTTCTCTGGGGCCAACGTCCTGACTTTC
CDR3aa: CASSLGGSFSGANVLTF